This T cell receptor beta chain was captured by sequencing in a study of control samples from healthy donors and cancer patients. With V trimmed by 4 bases and J by 8 bases, 10 bases remained unmatched. Germline-derived CDR1 and CDR2 are MNHNY and SVGAGI (reference sequence). This CDR3 is built from 15 residues. Only in-frame clones appear in the TCRdb table, and some are missing; sequencing was by immunoSEQ multiplex PCR. The table includes 350,000 to 450,000 clones, around nine tenths detected once. The chain recombines TRBV6-6 with TRBJ2-7; 11 bases line up with TRBD1. This sequence originates from a man between 40 and 49 years old with head and neck cancer. The sequenced material came from PBMCs. This CDR3 reads CASSFGGQGERKQYF. In DNA, the CDR3 is TGTGCCAGCAGTTTCGGGGGACAGGGGGAAAGGAAGCAGTACTTC.